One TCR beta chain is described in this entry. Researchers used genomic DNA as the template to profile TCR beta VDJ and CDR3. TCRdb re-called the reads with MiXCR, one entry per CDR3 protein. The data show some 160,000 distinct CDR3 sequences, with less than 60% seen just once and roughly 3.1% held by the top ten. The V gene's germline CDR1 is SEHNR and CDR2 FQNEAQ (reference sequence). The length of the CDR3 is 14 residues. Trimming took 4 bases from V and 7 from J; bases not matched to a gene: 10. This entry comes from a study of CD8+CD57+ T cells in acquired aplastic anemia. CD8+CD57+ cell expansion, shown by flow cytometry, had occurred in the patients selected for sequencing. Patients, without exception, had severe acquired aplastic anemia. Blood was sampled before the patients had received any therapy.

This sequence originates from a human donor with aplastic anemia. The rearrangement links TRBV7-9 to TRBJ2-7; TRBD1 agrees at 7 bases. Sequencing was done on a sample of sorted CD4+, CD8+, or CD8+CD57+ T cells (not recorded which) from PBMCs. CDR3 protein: CASSSSDREREQYF. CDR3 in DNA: TGTGCCAGCAGCTCCTCTGACAGGGAGCGGGAGCAGTACTTC.